These 29 T cell receptor beta chains came from one sample sequenced in a study of cytomegalovirus exposure and HLA in healthy donors. The PCR had 60 Vbeta and 13 Jbeta primers. Measured with immunoSEQ multiplex PCR; TCRdb has only the in-frame clones, and not every one. This sample carries fewer than 200,000 clones, roughly four fifths of them seen once, and the ten largest clones take about 1.9%. The sample taken for sequencing was PBMCs. The origin of the receptors is a woman aged 18-29 years in good health and CMV-seronegative.

This clone was counted between two and nine times. This chain links TRBV7-9 with TRBJ1-1; a weak D match, TRBD1 (6 bases). V was clipped by 4 bases and J by 4 bases, with 22 bases between them. This CDR3 contains 17 residues. Germline V gene sequence: CDR1 SEHNR, CDR2 FQNEAQ (reference sequence). CDR3 sequence (DNA): TGTGCCAGCAGCTCCCGCGCAGGGGTCGGAAGGGGCACTGAAGCTTTCTTT. Protein: CASSSRAGVGRGTEAFF.

DNA for the CDR3: TGTGCCAGCAGCCTGAGAGGGAGGGGTCAGCCCCAGCATTTT. This encodes CASSLRGRGQPQHF. The gene calls are TRBV5-8 and TRBJ1-5, with D possibly TRBD1 on 5 matching bases. CDR1 is SGHTS and CDR2 is YDEGEE in the germline V gene. This CDR3 has 14 residues. V lost 4 bases, J lost 6 bases, and 14 bases lay in between.

The V call is TRBV6-5, the J call TRBJ2-1; 10 bases are a match to TRBD2. Per the germline V gene, CDR1 is MNHEY and CDR2 is SVGAGI. This CDR3 has 15 amino acids. Trimming took 4 bases from V and 4 from J; bases not matched to a gene: 4. CDR3 nucleotide sequence: TGTGCCAGCAGTTTGCTAGCGGGAGCTTACAATGAGCAGTTCTTC. Amino acid sequence: CASSLLAGAYNEQFF.

This chain joins TRBV14 and TRBJ2-5; 11 bases map to TRBD1. The CDR3 is made up of 16 amino acids. With 3 bases clipped from V and 2 bases from J, the junction kept 5 bases outside the gene matches. Germline V CDR1 and CDR2: SGHDN, FVKESK. CDR3 amino acids: CASSQGQGVPQETQYF. DNA for the CDR3: TGTGCCAGCAGCCAGGGACAGGGGGTGCCTCAAGAGACCCAGTACTTC.

V gene TRBV6-5 combines with J gene TRBJ1-2; maybe TRBD1 (5 bases). Per the germline V gene, CDR1 is MNHEY and CDR2 is SVGAGI. The CDR3 consists of 13 residues. Deletions cut 3 bases from V and 7 bases from J, with 12 bases between. DNA for the CDR3: TGTGCCAGCAGTTATGAGTCAGGGTCTGGCTACACCTTC. Translation gives CASSYESGSGYTF.

The rearrangement uses TRBV27 and TRBJ1-1; 7 bases align to TRBD1. The V gene end was trimmed by 8 bases and the J gene end by 5 bases; junction bases not matched to a gene: 5. Germline CDR1 is MNHEY and CDR2 is SMNVEV (reference sequence). The CDR3 runs 12 residues. The CDR3 loop reads CASWDSSTEAFF. The CDR3 DNA follows: TGTGCCAGCTGGGACAGTTCAACTGAAGCTTTCTTT.

The chain is built from TRBV2 and TRBJ1-4, with D tentatively TRBD1 (5 bases). The germline V gene encodes CDR1 SNHLY and CDR2 FYNNEI. V was pared by 7 bases and J by 3 bases, with 15 bases between. The CDR3 runs 15 residues. CDR3 sequence reads: CASTGGGLSNEKLFF. The CDR3 nucleotides are TGTGCCAGCACTGGGGGGGGTTTGTCTAATGAAAAACTGTTTTTT.

V gene TRBV2 combines with J gene TRBJ2-1, with a possible D match to TRBD2 (5 bases). The germline gives CDR1 SNHLY, CDR2 FYNNEI. The V end was cut by 6 bases, the J end by 3 bases, with 6 bases between. CDR3 length: 12 amino acids. This CDR3 reads CASRDFYNEQFF. CDR3 coding DNA: TGTGCCAGCAGGGACTTCTACAATGAGCAGTTCTTC.

The chain recombines TRBV6-5 with TRBJ1-1, with D possibly matching TRBD1 (6 bases). V lost 0 bases and J 11 bases, leaving 16 bases between the germline ends. Germline values: CDR1 MNHEY, CDR2 SVGAGI. The CDR3 has 14 amino acids. CDR3 in DNA: TGTGCCAGCAGTTACTCGAGGACAGCCTTTTTGGCTTTCTTT. Its protein product is CASSYSRTAFLAFF.

In nucleotides, the CDR3 is TGTGCCAGCAGTGACAGGGGGTCCTATAGCAATCAGCCCCAGCATTTT. Translating it yields CASSDRGSYSNQPQHF. The V and J genes are TRBV2 and TRBJ1-5, with 7 positions matching TRBD1. This CDR3 comprises 16 residues. V lost 3 bases, J lost 0 bases, and 5 bases stayed unmatched. The germline gives CDR1 SNHLY, CDR2 FYNNEI.

The chain recombines TRBV27 with TRBJ1-2; tentative D call: TRBD1 (6 bases). CDR3 length: 14 residues. Germline assignment: CDR1 MNHEY and CDR2 SMNVEV (reference sequence). With 1 base removed from V and 6 bases from J, the gap between germline ends came to 12 bases. The CDR3 DNA reads as TGTGCCAGCAGTTTATTCGGGACAAGGCATGGCTACACCTTC. Its translation is CASSLFGTRHGYTF.

The chain recombines TRBV7-9 with TRBJ2-7, with 11 bases aligning to TRBD1. The CDR3 covers 16 residues. Germline trimming cut 5 bases from V and 3 bases from J; bases unmatched to any gene: 9. From germline, CDR1 is SEHNR and CDR2 FQNEAQ (reference sequence). The CDR3: CASSGTRTGGGYEQYF. CDR3 in DNA: TGTGCCAGCAGCGGTACCCGGACAGGGGGCGGCTACGAGCAGTACTTC. The entire variable domain, with the rest obtained from reference TRBV7-9 and TRBJ2-7, is as follows: DTGVSQNPRHKITKRGQNVTFRCDPISEHNRLYWYRQTLGQGPEFLTYFQNEAQLEKSRLLSDRFSAERPKGSFSTLEIQRTEQGDSAMYLCASSGTRTGGGYEQYFGPGTRLTVT.

This chain's CDR3 is CASSQSLTTGPSHSPLHF. Written as DNA, the CDR3 is TGCGCCAGCAGCCAAAGCCTCACGACAGGGCCGTCCCATTCACCCCTCCACTTT. V is TRBV4-1 and J is TRBJ1-6, with 7 bases aligning to TRBD1. The germline V gene has CDR1 MGHRA and CDR2 YSYEKL. After removal of 2 bases from V and 8 bases from J, the junction contained 15 bases not matched to a gene. This CDR3 spans 18 amino acids.

This rearrangement joins TRBV25-1 to TRBJ2-5, with D perhaps matching TRBD1 (5 bases). Germline V gene sequence: CDR1 MGHDK, CDR2 SYGVNS. Trimming removed 2 bases at V and 1 base at J, with 11 bases between. There are 15 residues in the CDR3. CDR3 amino acids: CASSEALTVQETQYF. The CDR3, as DNA: TGTGCCAGCAGTGAAGCATTGACAGTCCAAGAGACCCAGTACTTC.

In its sample, this clone was seen a few times. CDR3 protein: CASSYSGTGVETQYF. The CDR3 DNA sequence: TGTGCCAGCAGTTATTCCGGGACAGGGGTAGAGACCCAGTACTTC. This chain joins TRBV7-3 and TRBJ2-5; 10 bases map to TRBD1. Germline CDR1 SGHTA, CDR2 FQGTGA. V shed 6 bases, J shed 4 bases, and the junction held 8 bases outside the gene matches. There are 15 residues in the CDR3.

The rearrangement uses TRBV7-9 and TRBJ2-1, with D possibly being TRBD1 (6 bases). In germline, CDR1 is SEHNR, CDR2 FQNEAQ (reference sequence). The CDR3 loop spans 13 amino acids. The V gene lost 3 bases and the J gene lost 8 bases, with 11 bases spanning the gap. The CDR3 DNA reads as TGTGCCAGCAGCTTCACAGGGTTGGATGAGCAGTTCTTC. Translation gives CASSFTGLDEQFF.

The rearrangement joins TRBV5-4 to TRBJ2-1, with TRBD2 matching over 11 bases. Germline V lookup: CDR1 SGHNT, CDR2 YYREEE (reference sequence). With 1 base clipped from V and 4 bases from J, the junction kept 1 base outside the gene matches. The CDR3 runs to 15 residues. For the CDR3, the DNA is TGTGCCAGCAGCTTGAGACTAGCGGGGTACAATGAGCAGTTCTTC. Protein sequence: CASSLRLAGYNEQFF.

This rearrangement joins TRBV5-6 to TRBJ2-1, with TRBD2 matching over 10 bases. Germline assignment: CDR1 SGHDT and CDR2 YYEEEE. The CDR3 extends over 18 amino acids. J was trimmed by 0 bases and V by 1 base; bases with no gene match: 7. For the CDR3, the DNA is TGTGCCAGCAGCTTGTCCGCTAGCGGGGGCATCTCCTACAATGAGCAGTTCTTC. It yields the protein CASSLSASGGISYNEQFF.

The chain uses TRBV9 and TRBJ1-2; the match to TRBD1 covers 9 bases. This CDR3 contains 15 residues. Losses at the gene ends were 1 base for V and 0 bases for J; bases not matched to a gene: 1. The V gene's germline CDR1 is SGDLS and CDR2 YYNGEE. In nucleotides, the CDR3 is TGTGCCAGCAGCGTAACAGGGGGCTCTAACTATGGCTACACCTTC. Its protein product is CASSVTGGSNYGYTF.

This chain uses TRBV5-1 with TRBJ2-1, with 9 bases aligning to TRBD1. The CDR3 covers 15 residues. Germline assignment: CDR1 SGHRS and CDR2 YFSETQ. Trimming cost V 4 bases and J 6 bases; bases outside gene matches: 8. The CDR3, as DNA: TGCGCCAGCAGCCTAACGGGACAGGGCCTCAATGAGCAGTTCTTC. Translating gives CASSLTGQGLNEQFF.

This chain uses TRBV10-3 with TRBJ1-6; D perhaps matches TRBD1 (6 bases). V dropped 4 bases and J dropped 4 bases, with 14 bases sitting between them. Germline V lookup: CDR1 ENHRY, CDR2 SYGVKD. There are 16 residues in the CDR3. The CDR3 region is CAISGQARGYNSPLHF. CDR3 DNA: TGTGCCATCAGTGGACAGGCCAGGGGTTATAATTCACCCCTCCACTTT.

The chain joins TRBV5-1 to TRBJ1-2; TRBD1 is a possible D gene (6 bases). V was clipped by 0 bases and J by 6 bases, with 12 bases between them. CDR3 length: 14 residues. CDR1 SGHRS and CDR2 YFSETQ come from the germline V gene. The CDR3 sequence is CASSLDRAENGYTF. For the CDR3, the DNA is TGCGCCAGCAGCTTGGACAGGGCTGAGAATGGCTACACCTTC.

The sample holds a few counts of this clone. The V and J genes are TRBV6-4 and TRBJ2-3, with D possibly TRBD2 on 5 matching bases. The CDR3 totals 15 residues. CDR1 is MRHNA, CDR2 SNTAGT, per germline. Trimming removed 4 bases at V and 0 bases at J, with 11 bases between. The CDR3 DNA reads TGTGCCAGCAGTGTGGGAGTTTCTAGCACAGATACGCAGTATTTT. It codes for CASSVGVSSTDTQYF.

The genes are TRBV11-1 and TRBJ2-3; TRBD2 aligns across 11 bases. V lost 5 bases and J lost 1; bases outside the gene matches: 5. The CDR3 extends over 16 amino acids. Germline V lookup: CDR1 SGHAT, CDR2 FQDESV (reference sequence). The CDR3 region is CASSPGTSGRTDTQYF. The CDR3, as DNA: TGTGCCAGCAGCCCCGGGACTAGCGGACGCACAGATACGCAGTATTTT.

V gene TRBV30 combines with J gene TRBJ2-3; a weak D match, TRBD1 (6 bases). The length of the CDR3 is 15 residues. V lost 4 bases to trimming and J lost 0 bases, with 14 bases between them. Germline CDR1 is GTSNPN and CDR2 is SVGIG (reference sequence). CDR3 region: CAWTWTATSTDTQYF. In DNA, the CDR3 is TGTGCCTGGACCTGGACAGCGACTAGCACAGATACGCAGTATTTT.

The genes are TRBV2 and TRBJ2-7; 8 nucleotides match TRBD1. This CDR3 is 12 amino acids long. In germline, CDR1 is SNHLY, CDR2 FYNNEI. V lost 7 bases to trimming and J lost 6 bases; unmatched junction nucleotides: 5. The CDR3 protein is CASTIDRGEQYF. For the CDR3, the DNA is TGTGCCAGCACCATCGACAGGGGCGAGCAGTACTTC. Combining the CDR3 with reference TRBV2 and TRBJ2-7 gives the whole variable domain EPEVTQTPSHQVTQMGQEVILRCVPISNHLYFYWYRQILGQKVEFLVSFYNNEISEKSEIFDDQFSVERPDGSNFTLKIRSTKLEDSAMYFCASTIDRGEQYFGPGTRLTVT.

The V and J genes are TRBV9 and TRBJ2-1; 8 bases are shared with TRBD2. Germline loops: CDR1 SGDLS, CDR2 YYNGEE. With 0 bases clipped from V and 2 bases from J, the junction kept 4 bases outside the gene matches. The CDR3 runs to 16 residues. DNA for the CDR3: TGTGCCAGCAGCGTAGGAGGCGGGAGGACCTACAATGAGCAGTTCTTC. Protein: CASSVGGGRTYNEQFF.

V and J are TRBV18 and TRBJ1-2, with TRBD1 identical over 7 bases. The germline V gene encodes CDR1 KGHSH and CDR2 LQKENI. CDR3 length: 14 residues. The junction had 2 bases not matched to a gene; V was cut back by 0 bases and J by 4 bases. The CDR3 protein is CASSPPGQPYGYTF. CDR3 DNA sequence: TGTGCCAGCTCACCACCGGGACAGCCCTATGGCTACACCTTC.

This clone was observed a handful of times. This chain uses TRBV4-1 with TRBJ1-2, with D perhaps matching TRBD1 (6 bases). The CDR3 runs 17 residues. Germline V gene sequence: CDR1 MGHRA, CDR2 YSYEKL. The V gene lost 4 bases and the J gene lost 4 bases, with 22 bases spanning the gap. CDR3 sequence reads: CASSRQPFDRHSYGYTF. The DNA for the CDR3 is TGCGCCAGCAGCCGACAACCCTTTGACAGGCACTCCTATGGCTACACCTTC.